This T cell receptor (beta chain) was retrieved from a study of cytomegalovirus exposure and HLA in healthy donors. Germline V lookup: CDR1 SGHRS, CDR2 YFSETQ. This CDR3 has 16 residues. V dropped 3 bases and J dropped 0 bases, with 12 bases sitting between them. PCR used 60 Vbeta primers and 13 Jbeta primers. The repertoire was sequenced with immunoSEQ multiplex PCR; TCRdb's copy has only in-frame clones and lacks some. The sample table includes some 150,000 clones. The sequence was obtained from a woman under 30 in good health and CMV-seropositive. Sequencing was done on a sample of PBMCs. The chain is built from TRBV5-1 and TRBJ2-2, with TRBD1 as a possible D gene (5 bases). CDR3 sequence reads: CASSWTTVSNTGELFF. Here the CDR3 DNA reads TGCGCCAGCAGCTGGACGACAGTCTCGAACACCGGGGAGCTGTTTTTT.